The clone carrying this TCR beta chain was observed a handful of times. Its antigen is undetermined. Time point here: baseline pretreatment blood. Treatment: 15 Gy SBRT to primary tumor, nephrectomy 4 weeks later. Serial blood draws occurred at baseline and 2 and 4 weeks post-SBRT. Clear cell pathology was present in this patient's renal cell carcinoma. TCRdb's copy holds only in-frame clones and misses some; the assay was immunoSEQ multiplex PCR. The table includes about 59,000 clones, over 70% detected once. The entry originates in a study of radiation and T cells in renal cell carcinoma. Overall study: Nephrectomy followed 15 Gy stereotactic body radiation by 4 weeks. Findings of the study overall: In blood, top tumor clones expanded by 2 weeks, shrinking by 4.

Germline lookup yields CDR1 MNHEY and CDR2 SMNVEV (reference sequence). There are 14 residues in the CDR3. V was clipped by 6 bases and J by 0 bases, with 9 bases between them. Sequenced here: blood, sampled from a patient whose treatment included radiotherapy and nephrectomy. This clonotype originated in a man aged 60 to 69 with renal cell carcinoma. The V and J genes are TRBV27 and TRBJ2-4; possibly TRBD1 for D (6 bases). The CDR3 loop reads CASSPRGAKNIQYF. Here the CDR3 DNA reads TGTGCCAGCAGCCCCAGGGGAGCCAAAAACATTCAGTACTTC.